This record looks at one TCR beta chain sequence and its context. These data come from a study of cytomegalovirus exposure and HLA in healthy donors. The overall study: Early released data comprised around 80 million unique TCRs from HLA-typed donors.

PCR used 60 Vbeta primers and 13 Jbeta primers. Authors' processing steps: A later analysis counted some 87 million unique TCR beta chains, 9.5 million to 12 million shared. Method: immunoSEQ multiplex PCR; TCRdb's copy keeps in-frame clones and lacks some. The V and J calls and clone size were taken over from that table, and D and trimming were inferred from the DNA. The profile covers some 150,000 clones, with roughly 77% appearing a single time and approximately 3.7% taken by the ten largest. The CDR3 contains 14 residues. Germline values: CDR1 LNHDA, CDR2 SQIVND (reference sequence). V was trimmed by 4 bases and J by 0 bases, leaving 9 bases between them.

This chain joins TRBV19 and TRBJ1-1; D is undetermined. The TCR comes from a human donor in good health. The source material was PBMCs. As DNA, the CDR3 is TGTGCCAGTAGTAGAACAGCCTTGAACACTGAAGCTTTCTTT. Translation: CASSRTALNTEAFF.